A selection of T cell receptor beta chains follows, all from one sample in a study of blood T cell repertoires in COVID-19. Sequenced by immunoSEQ multiplex PCR; TCRdb stores in-frame clones only, minus some. The repertoire consists of 310,000 or so clones, with 88% occurring once and the leading ten covering roughly 4.1%. Input material: peripheral blood. The receptors stem from a woman aged 45-60 years with active or convalescent COVID-19. Each CDR3 is given with its conserved first and last residue. A D gene is named only where the DNA matches it firmly. Clone size appears in some rows only: once, few, many, or a class for an expanded clone.

size	V	J	D	DNA	CDR3
NA	TRBV27	TRBJ1-2	TRBD1	TGTGCCAGCAGTCGCAACCCCGGACAGGGGGCCTATGGCTACACCTTC	CASSRNPGQGAYGYTF
NA	TRBV29-1	TRBJ2-2	TRBD2	TGCAGCGTTGAACCTAGCGGGATCACCGGGGAGCTGTTTTTT	CSVEPSGITGELFF
NA	TRBV19	TRBJ1-3	NA	TGTGCCAGTAGTAACGGTGGAAACACCATATATTTT	CASSNGGNTIYF
NA	TRBV7-2	TRBJ1-2	TRBD1	TGTGCCAGCAGCAGGACAGGGGCCGAACTCTATGGCTACACCTTC	CASSRTGAELYGYTF
NA	TRBV28	TRBJ2-1	TRBD2	TGTGCCAGCAGCCCTGGACTAGCGATCCCAAGGGAGCAGTTCTTC	CASSPGLAIPREQFF
NA	TRBV27	TRBJ2-1	TRBD1	TGTGCCAGCAGTGTTAACCCGGGACAGGGTTACAATGAGCAGTTCTTC	CASSVNPGQGYNEQFF
NA	TRBV12-5	TRBJ2-2	NA	TGTGCTAGTGGTTTGTTACGCCCTCTAAGCCACGGGGAGCTGTTTTTT	CASGLLRPLSHGELFF
NA	TRBV18	TRBJ2-3	NA	TGTGCCAGCTCACCATTAACCACGACAGCCAATAATACGCAGTATTTT	CASSPLTTTANNTQYF
NA	TRBV14	TRBJ2-7	NA	TGTGCCAGCAGCCCGGTCGGGGGCTACGAGCAGTACTTC	CASSPVGGYEQYF
once	TRBV5-8	TRBJ1-2	TRBD1	TGTGCCAGCCGCCGGGGACAGGGGATCGGTGGCTACACCTTC	CASRRGQGIGGYTF
NA	TRBV2	TRBJ2-3	TRBD2	TGTGCCACCACACCGGCTAGCGGGGTTACCAGCACAGATACGCAGTATTTT	CATTPASGVTSTDTQYF
NA	TRBV5-8	TRBJ1-2	NA	TGTGCCAGCAGCTTGGTTCGGGGATCGGAATATGGCTACACCTTC	CASSLVRGSEYGYTF
NA	TRBV28	TRBJ1-5	TRBD1	TGTGCCAGCAGTCCAGGGGGCGCGAGCAATCAGCCCCAGCATTTT	CASSPGGASNQPQHF
many	TRBV4-3	TRBJ2-3	TRBD2	TGCGCCAGCAGCCACTTAGCGGGGAGCACAGATACGCAGTATTTT	CASSHLAGSTDTQYF
NA	TRBV6-5	TRBJ1-2	NA	TGTGCCAGCAGCTTGACAGAGACCACTAACTATGGCTACACCTTC	CASSLTETTNYGYTF
NA	TRBV28	TRBJ1-5	NA	TGTGCCAGCATGAAGGGGATAGGTCAGCCCCAGCATTTT	CASMKGIGQPQHF
NA	TRBV28	TRBJ2-7	TRBD2	TGTGCCAGCAGTTTAGTCCGGGAGGGAGCGCAGTACTTC	CASSLVREGAQYF
NA	TRBV10-3	TRBJ2-1	TRBD2	TGTGCCATCAGTGAGTTGTCTAGCGGGAAGGTTGGCGAGCAGTTCTTC	CAISELSSGKVGEQFF
NA	TRBV18	TRBJ2-7	NA	TGTGCCAGCTCACCATGGAACAGGGCCTACGAGCAGTACTTC	CASSPWNRAYEQYF
few	TRBV11-2	TRBJ1-1	NA	TGTGCCAGCAGTTTCAGGGGTGGCACTGAAGCTTTCTTT	CASSFRGGTEAFF
once	TRBV7-2	TRBJ1-2	TRBD1	TGTGCCAGCAGCCCGCGAACTGGGACAGGCTATGGCTACACCTTC	CASSPRTGTGYGYTF
NA	TRBV18	TRBJ1-4	NA	TGTGCCAGCTCACCAGGTCTGGGTTTCGACGGGGATGAAAAACTGTTTTTT	CASSPGLGFDGDEKLFF
few	TRBV28	TRBJ1-1	TRBD1	TGTGCCAGCAGTTCGATGGGACAGCAAGCTTTCTTT	CASSSMGQQAFF
once	TRBV18	TRBJ2-1	NA	TGTGCCAGCTCACCAGGGGGGGCACCCTACAATGAGCAGTTCTTC	CASSPGGAPYNEQFF
NA	TRBV25-1	TRBJ1-2	NA	TGTGCCAGCAGTCCCAGGGGAATTGGTGGCTACACCTTC	CASSPRGIGGYTF
once	TRBV28	TRBJ2-3	TRBD2	TGTGCCAGCAGTTTGGGGAGGGCGGGCACAGATACGCAGTATTTT	CASSLGRAGTDTQYF
NA	TRBV5-4	TRBJ1-4	NA	TGTGCCAGCAGCCTAGGGCAACAGGTTCGGGAAAAACTGTTTTTT	CASSLGQQVREKLFF
medium-sized	TRBV6-4	TRBJ2-1	NA	TGTGCCAGCAGTGAAGCGGACAATGAGCAGTTCTTC	CASSEADNEQFF
once	TRBV27	TRBJ2-2	TRBD1	TGTGCCAGCGGACCGCGAGGGGGCGCGAACACCGGGGAGCTGTTTTTT	CASGPRGGANTGELFF
NA	TRBV21-1	TRBJ1-5	NA	TGTGCCAGCAGCCCCAGACAGGGATTGAAAAGCAATCAGCCCCAGCATTTT	CASSPRQGLKSNQPQHF
NA	TRBV10-3	TRBJ2-1	TRBD2	TGTGCCATCAGCGACCGAGCGGGGGGGCAGAATGAGCAGTTCTTC	CAISDRAGGQNEQFF
NA	TRBV9	TRBJ2-5	TRBD2	TGTGCCAGCAGCTCCCGAACTAGCGGGGAGACCCAGTACTTC	CASSSRTSGETQYF
NA	TRBV11-3	TRBJ1-5	NA	TGTGCCAGCAGATTCAACCGGGGTCCCAATCAGCCCCAGCATTTT	CASRFNRGPNQPQHF
NA	TRBV19	TRBJ1-3	NA	TGTGCCAGTAGTATTCGACAGAGTTCTGGAAACACCATATATTTT	CASSIRQSSGNTIYF
NA	TRBV5-1	TRBJ1-2	NA	TGCGCCAGCAATGATCAGACAGGATACCCGGGGGGCTACACCTTC	CASNDQTGYPGGYTF
NA	TRBV29-1	TRBJ2-4	TRBD1	TGCAGCGTTGTTGGGACAGGGCAAAACATTCAGTACTTC	CSVVGTGQNIQYF
NA	TRBV5-5	TRBJ2-7	TRBD2	TGTGCCAGCAGCTTGGGACTAGCCATATTGGAGCAGTACTTC	CASSLGLAILEQYF
NA	TRBV7-9	TRBJ2-7	NA	TGTGCCAGCAGCTTGGGGAGGTACGAGCAGTACTTC	CASSLGRYEQYF
NA	TRBV4-2	TRBJ2-7	NA	TGTGCCAGCAGCCAAGAGAGAGGCTACTACGAGCAGTACTTC	CASSQERGYYEQYF
NA	TRBV7-2	TRBJ2-7	TRBD2	TGTGCCAGCAGACGCGGACTAGCGGGCTACGAGCAGTACTTC	CASRRGLAGYEQYF
NA	TRBV4-2	TRBJ2-3	TRBD2	TGTGCCAGCAGCCGCCCCGGGGGGGCCCCCACAGATACGCAGTATTTT	CASSRPGGAPTDTQYF
once	TRBV29-1	TRBJ2-2	NA	TGCAGCGCGGGGTCGGCGAACACCGGGGAGCTGTTTTTT	CSAGSANTGELFF
NA	TRBV28	TRBJ1-2	TRBD1	TGTGCCAGCAGTTTGGGGACAGGCAACTATGGCTACACCTTC	CASSLGTGNYGYTF
NA	TRBV29-1	TRBJ2-1	TRBD2	TGCAGCGTTTCCCCTTTGGGGACTAGCGGGGGCAATGAGCAGTTCTTC	CSVSPLGTSGGNEQFF
NA	TRBV19	TRBJ1-6	TRBD1	TGTGCCAGTAGTACCGGGACAGGGATTAATTCACCCCTCCACTTT	CASSTGTGINSPLHF
NA	TRBV7-2	TRBJ1-5	NA	TGTGCCAGCAGCTTAGGGCTCGGGAGCAATCAGCCCCAGCATTTT	CASSLGLGSNQPQHF